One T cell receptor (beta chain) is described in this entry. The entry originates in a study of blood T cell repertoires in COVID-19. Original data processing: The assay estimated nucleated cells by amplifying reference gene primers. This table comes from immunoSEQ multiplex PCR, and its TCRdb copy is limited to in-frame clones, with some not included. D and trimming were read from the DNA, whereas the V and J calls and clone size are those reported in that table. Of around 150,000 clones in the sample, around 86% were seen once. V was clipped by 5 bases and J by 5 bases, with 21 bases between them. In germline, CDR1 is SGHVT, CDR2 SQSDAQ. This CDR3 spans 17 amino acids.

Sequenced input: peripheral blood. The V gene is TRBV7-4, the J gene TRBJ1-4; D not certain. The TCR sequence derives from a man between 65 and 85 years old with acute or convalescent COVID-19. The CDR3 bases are TGTGCCAGCAGCCTCGCGGGGAGGACGGACCAAAATGAAAAACTGTTTTTT. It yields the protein CASSLAGRTDQNEKLFF.